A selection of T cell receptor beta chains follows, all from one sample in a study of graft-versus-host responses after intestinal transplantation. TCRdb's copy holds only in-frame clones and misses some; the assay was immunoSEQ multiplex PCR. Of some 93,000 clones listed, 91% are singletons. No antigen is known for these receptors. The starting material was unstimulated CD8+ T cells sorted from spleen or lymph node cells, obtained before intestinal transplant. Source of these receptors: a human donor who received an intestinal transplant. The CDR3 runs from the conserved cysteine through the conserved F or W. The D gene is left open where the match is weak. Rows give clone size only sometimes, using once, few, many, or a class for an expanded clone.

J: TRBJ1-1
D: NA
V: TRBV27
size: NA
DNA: TGTGCCAGCAGTTCGGGGGGCGGCACTGAAGCTTTCTTT
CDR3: CASSSGGGTEAFF

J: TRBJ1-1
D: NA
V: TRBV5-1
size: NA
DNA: TGCGCCAGCAGCTTTAACAGGGTTTTGTCTGAAGCTTTCTTT
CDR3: CASSFNRVLSEAFF

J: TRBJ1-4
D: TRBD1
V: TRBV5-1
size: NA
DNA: TGCGCCAGCAGCCTCCGGACAGGGGGCGCCGAAAAACTGTTTTTT
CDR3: CASSLRTGGAEKLFF

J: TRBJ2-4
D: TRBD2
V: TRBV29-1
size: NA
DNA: TGCAGCGTTGGCCTAGCGGATGAGTACATTCAGTACTTC
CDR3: CSVGLADEYIQYF

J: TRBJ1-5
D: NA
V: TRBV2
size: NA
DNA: TGTGCCAGCCATACAGGGCCTGGGAGCAATCAGCCCCAGCATTTT
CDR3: CASHTGPGSNQPQHF

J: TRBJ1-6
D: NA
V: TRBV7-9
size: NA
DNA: TGTGCCAGCACCATACAGGGAATCAATAATTCACCCCTCCACTTT
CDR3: CASTIQGINNSPLHF

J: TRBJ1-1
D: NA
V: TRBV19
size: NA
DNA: TGTGCCAGCTTAGGGGGTGAAGCTTTCTTT
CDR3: CASLGGEAFF

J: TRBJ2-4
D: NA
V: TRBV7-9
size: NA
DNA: TGTGCCAGCAGCTTAGCCTGGGGCGCGGCCAAAAACATTCAGTACTTC
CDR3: CASSLAWGAAKNIQYF

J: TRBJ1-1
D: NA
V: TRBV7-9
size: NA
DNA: TGTGCCAGCAGCTTGGGGACTGGAACTGAAGCTTTCTTT
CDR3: CASSLGTGTEAFF

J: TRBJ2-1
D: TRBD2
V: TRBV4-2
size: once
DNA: TGTGCCAGCAGCCAAGATCGTATGCGGGGGGGCCAAAATGAGCAGTTCTTC
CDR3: CASSQDRMRGGQNEQFF

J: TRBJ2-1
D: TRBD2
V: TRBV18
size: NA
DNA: TGTGCCACCGCGCGGGGGAGGGATATCTACAATGAGCAGTTCTTC
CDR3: CATARGRDIYNEQFF

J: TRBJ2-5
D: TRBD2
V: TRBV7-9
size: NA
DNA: TGTGCCAGCAGCGTACCGGGACTAGCGACAGAGACCCAGTACTTC
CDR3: CASSVPGLATETQYF

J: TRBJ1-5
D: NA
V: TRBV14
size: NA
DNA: TGTGCCAGCTTCCCGGACTTCCAGGGGCAGCCCCAGCATTTT
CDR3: CASFPDFQGQPQHF

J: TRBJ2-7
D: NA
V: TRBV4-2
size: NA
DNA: TGTGCCAGCAGTTACCGGAGACTCGGGGACGAGCAGTACTTC
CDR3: CASSYRRLGDEQYF

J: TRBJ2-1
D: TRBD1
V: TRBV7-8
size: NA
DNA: TGTGCCAGCAGCCCCCGGGACAGGATCGTTCGAGACAATGAGCAGTTCTTC
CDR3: CASSPRDRIVRDNEQFF

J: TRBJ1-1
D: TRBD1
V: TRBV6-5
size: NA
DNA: TGTGCCAGCAGTTACCGGACAGGGGTTGAAGCTTTCTTT
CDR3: CASSYRTGVEAFF

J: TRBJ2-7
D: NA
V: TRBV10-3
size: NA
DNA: TGTGCCATCAGTGACTTTGGAGAGAAAAATCCCTACGAGCAGTACTTC
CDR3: CAISDFGEKNPYEQYF

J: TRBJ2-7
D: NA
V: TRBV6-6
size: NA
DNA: TGTGCCAGCAGTCAGACAGGCTACGAGCAGTACTTC
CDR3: CASSQTGYEQYF

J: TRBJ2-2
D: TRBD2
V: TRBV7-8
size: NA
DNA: TGTGCCAGCAGCTTACCGTCCAGCGGGATGTGGGAGCTGTTTTTT
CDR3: CASSLPSSGMWELFF

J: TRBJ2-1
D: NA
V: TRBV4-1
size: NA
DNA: TGCGCCAGCAGCCAGATCGGGGATAACAATGAGCAGTTCTTC
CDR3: CASSQIGDNNEQFF

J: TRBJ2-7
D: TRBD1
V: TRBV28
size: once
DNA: TGTGCCAGCAGACCCGGGACAGGCCTCTACGAGCAGTACTTC
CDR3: CASRPGTGLYEQYF

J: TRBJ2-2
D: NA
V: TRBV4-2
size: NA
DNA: TGTGCCAGCAGCCAAGAGAGGGACACCGGGGAGCTGTTTTTT
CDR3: CASSQERDTGELFF

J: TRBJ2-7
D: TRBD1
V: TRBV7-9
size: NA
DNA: TGTGCCAGCTTCTCGACAGGGGCGAGTGAGCAGTACTTC
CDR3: CASFSTGASEQYF

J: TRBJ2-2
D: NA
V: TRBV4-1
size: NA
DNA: TGCGCCAGCAGCCAAGAATGGATTTTTGCGGACGGGGAGCTGTTTTTT
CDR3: CASSQEWIFADGELFF

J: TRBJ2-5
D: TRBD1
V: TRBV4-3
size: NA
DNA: TGCGCCAGCAGCCAAGACCCACCGGACAGGGGTATCCAGTACTTC
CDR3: CASSQDPPDRGIQYF

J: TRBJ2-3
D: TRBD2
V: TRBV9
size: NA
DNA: TGTGCCAGCAGCGTCTTGGGACTAGCGGTCTCTAGCACAGATACGCAGTATTTT
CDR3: CASSVLGLAVSSTDTQYF

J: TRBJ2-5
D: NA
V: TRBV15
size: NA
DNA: TGTGCCACCAGGTTGGGCGGGGAAGAGACCCAGTACTTC
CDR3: CATRLGGEETQYF

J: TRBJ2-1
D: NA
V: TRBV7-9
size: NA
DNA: TGTGCCAGCAGTTTTCCCTCTGGGGGGGCCTCCTACAATGAGCAGTTCTTC
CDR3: CASSFPSGGASYNEQFF

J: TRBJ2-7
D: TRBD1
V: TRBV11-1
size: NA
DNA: TGTGCCAGCAGCTTAACCGGGACAGGGCACGACGAGCAGTACTTC
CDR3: CASSLTGTGHDEQYF

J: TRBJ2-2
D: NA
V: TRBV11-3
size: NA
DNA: TGTGCCAGCAGCTTAGTTCTCGGGGAGCTGTTTTTT
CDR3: CASSLVLGELFF

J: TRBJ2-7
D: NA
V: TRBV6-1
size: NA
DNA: TGTGCCAGCAGTCCGAGGGCTCCGTACGAGCAGTACTTC
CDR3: CASSPRAPYEQYF

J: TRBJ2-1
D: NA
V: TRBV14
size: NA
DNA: TGTGCCAGCAGCCAAGAAACAGGGTTCGATGAGCAGTTCTTC
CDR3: CASSQETGFDEQFF

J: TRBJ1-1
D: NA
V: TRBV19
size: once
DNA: TGTGCCAGTAGTATAAACGGTGCGAACACTGAAGCTTTCTTT
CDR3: CASSINGANTEAFF

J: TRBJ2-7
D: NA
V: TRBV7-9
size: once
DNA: TGTGCCAGCAGCATTAGCGGCGGCACCTACGAGCAGTACTTC
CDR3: CASSISGGTYEQYF

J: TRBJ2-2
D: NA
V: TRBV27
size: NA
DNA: TGTGCCAGCAGTCAAAACACCGGGGAGCTGTTTTTT
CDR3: CASSQNTGELFF

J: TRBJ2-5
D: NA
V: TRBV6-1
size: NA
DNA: TGTGCCAGCAGTGAAATGAGGGAAGAGACCCAGTACTTC
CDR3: CASSEMREETQYF

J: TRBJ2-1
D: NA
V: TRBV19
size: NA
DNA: TGTGCCAGTAGTATGGGCAACTCCTACAATGAGCAGTTCTTC
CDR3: CASSMGNSYNEQFF

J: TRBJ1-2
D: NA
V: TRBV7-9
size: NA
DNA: TGTGCCAGCAGCTTAACTGGAGCCTATGGCTACACCTTC
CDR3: CASSLTGAYGYTF

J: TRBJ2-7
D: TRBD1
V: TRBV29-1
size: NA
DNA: TGCAGCGTTGGAGGGACAGAATTAGGGGCCATTTACGAGCAGTACTTC
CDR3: CSVGGTELGAIYEQYF

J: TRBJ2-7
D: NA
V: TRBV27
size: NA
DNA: TGTGCCAGCAGTTTAGGAGGAGTCTACGAGCAGTACTTC
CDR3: CASSLGGVYEQYF

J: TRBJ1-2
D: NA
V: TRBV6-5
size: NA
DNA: TGTGCCAGCAGTTACGCGGGGGGTGGCTACACCTTC
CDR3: CASSYAGGGYTF

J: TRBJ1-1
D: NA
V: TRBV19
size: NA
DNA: TGTGCCAGTAGTACGGGGGGTCTTGCTTTCTTT
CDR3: CASSTGGLAFF

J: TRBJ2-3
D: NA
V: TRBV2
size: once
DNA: TGTGCCAGCAGATCAGCGGGATCCCCATTCAGGGGGCAGTATTTT
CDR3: CASRSAGSPFRGQYF

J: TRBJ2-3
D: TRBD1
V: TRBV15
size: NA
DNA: TGTGCCACCAGCAGGGAACAGACAGGGGGCACAGATACGCAGTATTTT
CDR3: CATSREQTGGTDTQYF

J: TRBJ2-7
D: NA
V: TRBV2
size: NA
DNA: TGTGCCAGCAGGGTTACAGGGGGGGACGAGCAGTACTTC
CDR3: CASRVTGGDEQYF

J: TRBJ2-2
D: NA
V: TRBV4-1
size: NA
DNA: TGCGCCAGCAGCCAGAAAGTAGCGGTGACCGGGGAGCTGTTTTTT
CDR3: CASSQKVAVTGELFF

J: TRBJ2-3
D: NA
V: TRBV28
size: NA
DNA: TGTGCCAGCAGTTTAGTGCGGGGATCTAGCACAGATACGCAGTATTTT
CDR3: CASSLVRGSSTDTQYF

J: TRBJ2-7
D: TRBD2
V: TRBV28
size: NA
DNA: TGTGCCAGCAGTTCTACTTCACTAGCGGGGAATTACGAGCAGTACTTC
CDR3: CASSSTSLAGNYEQYF

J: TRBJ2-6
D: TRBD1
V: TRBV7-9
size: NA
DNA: TGTGCCAGCAGCTGGCCGCCGGGACAGGGGGCCAACGTCCTGACTTTC
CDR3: CASSWPPGQGANVLTF

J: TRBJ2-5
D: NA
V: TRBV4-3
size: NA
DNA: TGCGCCAGCAGCCAGGCGTCACGGGGGACGGCCCAGTACTTC
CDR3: CASSQASRGTAQYF

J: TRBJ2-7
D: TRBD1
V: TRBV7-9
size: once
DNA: TGTGCCAGCAGCTTAGCTCCGGGACAGGGGTGGGGCGAGCAGTACTTC
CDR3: CASSLAPGQGWGEQYF

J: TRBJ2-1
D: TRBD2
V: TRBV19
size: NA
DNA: TGTGCCAGTAGTATACTAGCGGACTACAATGAGCAGTTCTTC
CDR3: CASSILADYNEQFF

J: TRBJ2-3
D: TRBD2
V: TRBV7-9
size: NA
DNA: TGTGCCAGCAGCCCTGCTAGCGGCAGTAGCACAGATACGCAGTATTTT
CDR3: CASSPASGSSTDTQYF